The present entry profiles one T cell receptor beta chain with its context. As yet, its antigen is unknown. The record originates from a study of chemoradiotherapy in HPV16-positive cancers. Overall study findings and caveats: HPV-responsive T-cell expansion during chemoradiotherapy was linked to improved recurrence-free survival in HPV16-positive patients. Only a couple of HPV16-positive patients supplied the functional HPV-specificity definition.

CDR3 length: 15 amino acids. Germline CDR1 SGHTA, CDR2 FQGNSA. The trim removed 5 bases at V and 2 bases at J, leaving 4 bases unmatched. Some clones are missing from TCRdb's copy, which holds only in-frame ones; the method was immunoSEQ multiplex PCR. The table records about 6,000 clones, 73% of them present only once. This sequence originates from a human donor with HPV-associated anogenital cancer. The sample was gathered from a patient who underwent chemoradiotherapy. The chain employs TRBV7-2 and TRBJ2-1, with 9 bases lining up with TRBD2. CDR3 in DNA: TGTGCCAGCAGCCCCGTAGCGGGGGCCTACAATGAGCAGTTCTTC. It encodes CASSPVAGAYNEQFF.